The clone carrying this T cell receptor (beta chain) was observed a single time. The antigen is not known. The data stem from a study of T cells in narcolepsy. Study at large: Enrolled donors included narcolepsy type 1 or type 2 patients and healthy controls.

Repertoires were generated with immunoSEQ multiplex PCR, while TCRdb's copy carries only in-frame clones and drops some. The table has tens of thousands of clones, over 80% seen once. Study results and limitations: HCRT-specific and TRIB2-specific autoreactive clonotypes appeared among same-patient CSF and blood CD4+ clonotypes. Healthy controls reportedly lacked the autoreactive clonotypes serially found in patients' blood. Autoreactive clone sequences were missing from some blood memory CD4+ repertoires.

Sequenced material: memory (CD45RA-) CD4+ T cells from blood. This clonotype originated in a human donor in good health.

The CDR3, as DNA: TGTGCCAGCAGCTTAGGAGGGGCACAGCCCCAGCATTTT. Encoded protein: CASSLGGAQPQHF. The chain is built from TRBV7-6 and TRBJ1-5; D may be TRBD1 (5 bases). Looked up from germline, CDR1 is SGHVS and CDR2 is FNYEAQ. Trimming shortened V by 1 base and J by 7 bases, and 8 bases separated the two germline ends. The CDR3 runs to 13 residues.